The clone carrying this T cell receptor (beta chain) was counted once. Its antigen is currently unknown. The record originates from a study of CD8+CD57+ T cells in acquired aplastic anemia. Across the study: Each DNA sample taken from sorted CD4+ and CD8+ cells came to about 3.4 ug on average. Healthy-donor CD4+ cells averaged roughly 10.8 million reads. Study-wide findings and caveats: Researchers reported that CD8+ Simpson's diversity was not significantly different in patients versus controls. Shared by patients and controls, 25 to 35 CD8+ CDR3s were abundant in patients.

This CDR3 comprises 10 residues. Germline values: CDR1 SNHLY, CDR2 FYNNEI. Genomic DNA acted as the template from which TCR beta VDJ combination and CDR3 sequence profiling were carried out. TCRdb itself ran the reads through MiXCR, one entry per CDR3 protein. The table records around 200,000 distinct CDR3 sequences, around 59% of them present only once. This receptor was identified in a human donor in good health, serving as a control. The source material was sorted CD4+, CD8+, or CD8+CD57+ T cells (not recorded which) from PBMCs. The rearrangement joins TRBV2 to TRBJ1-2, with D unresolved. CDR3 in DNA: TGTAGCGCCCAAAGCTATGGCTACACCTTC. This gives the protein CSAQSYGYTF.